Below are 31 T cell receptor beta chains sequenced from a single sample in a study of CD8 T cells in ankylosing spondylitis (TCRdb year 2017). The method was 5' RACE. Sequencing was carried out with an Illumina HiSeq 2500. TCRdb ran its own pipeline on the public reads, namely fastp trimming at Q25 and MiXCR clone calling, and kept in-frame beta chains. Rows are combined by CDR3 protein, so each entry shows the most common genes and DNA. Across this sample there are 200,000 to 250,000 distinct CDR3 sequences, with more than 9% seen only once. 21% of the sample lies in the top ten. The sequencing sample was made of blood, either unsorted or a sorted T cell fraction (not recorded which). The receptors were gathered from a male donor with ankylosing spondylitis or in good health (not recorded which).

V and J are TRBV9 and TRBJ2-7, with 11 bases matching TRBD2. This CDR3 region has 17 residues. Germline V CDR1 and CDR2: SGDLS, YYNGEE. V dropped 0 bases and J dropped 3; count of bases not matched to a gene: 8. This CDR3 is CASSVGVTSGEFYEQYF. In DNA, the CDR3 is TGTGCCAGCAGCGTAGGAGTGACTAGCGGGGAGTTCTACGAGCAGTACTTC.

This chain joins TRBV5-1 and TRBJ2-5; no clear D gene. Trimming shortened V by 0 bases and J by 0 bases, and 9 bases separated the two germline ends. The CDR3 sequence is 15 residues long. Germline assignment: CDR1 SGHRS and CDR2 YFSETQ. The CDR3 sequence is CASSLAGLYQETQYF. CDR3 DNA: TGCGCCAGCAGCTTGGCGGGCCTCTACCAAGAGACCCAGTACTTC. Variable domain in full (rest from reference TRBV5-1 and TRBJ2-5): KAGVTQTPRYLIKTRGQQVTLSCSPISGHRSVSWYQQTPGQGLQFLFEYFSETQRNKGNFPGRFSGRQFSNSRSEMNVSTLELGDSALYLCASSLAGLYQETQYFGPGTRLLVL.

This clonotype was seen repeatedly, ten times or more. V gene TRBV6-1 combines with J gene TRBJ1-5; D is possibly TRBD1 (6 bases). V lost 6 bases and J lost 0, with 12 bases in between. The CDR3 is 15 residues long. CDR1 MNHNS and CDR2 SASEGT come from the germline V gene. The CDR3 here is CASRVSGDSNQPQHF. DNA for the CDR3: TGTGCCAGCAGAGTTTCAGGGGATAGCAATCAGCCCCAGCATTTT.

This clonotype was counted ten times or more. The genes are TRBV7-9 and TRBJ1-1, with D unresolved. V was trimmed by 5 bases and J by 1 base, leaving 14 bases between them. This CDR3 contains 15 residues. Germline CDR1 is SEHNR and CDR2 is FQNEAQ (reference sequence). The CDR3 DNA reads as TGTGCCAGCAGCCCCCCTCTGAGCCAGAACACTGAAGCTTTCTTT. Amino acids: CASSPPLSQNTEAFF.

The V call is TRBV5-1, the J call TRBJ2-7; possibly TRBD1 for D (5 bases). The CDR3 runs to 15 residues. V lost 2 bases to trimming and J lost 7 bases, with 19 bases between them. Germline V gives CDR1 SGHRS, CDR2 YFSETQ. The CDR3 DNA is TGCGCCAGCAGCTTTAGCAGGGTGGACGAGAGTGAGCAGTACTTC. This gives the protein CASSFSRVDESEQYF.

The rearrangement joins TRBV29-1 to TRBJ1-3; the match to TRBD1 covers 8 bases. CDR1 and CDR2 (germline): SQVTM, ANQGSEA. The CDR3 has 13 amino acids. V was clipped by 6 bases and J by 2 bases; unmatched bases: 3. The DNA of the CDR3 is TGCAGCGTCCGGACAGGGCCTGGAAACACCATATATTTT. It yields the protein CSVRTGPGNTIYF.

This clonotype was seen many times. V usage is TRBV12-3 or TRBV12-4 and J usage is TRBJ2-1, with TRBD2 matching 8 bases. The V segment lost 2 bases and the J segment 2 bases; nucleotides outside the gene matches: 2. The CDR3 is 15 amino acids. The CDR3, as DNA: TGTGCCAGCAGTTTAACCGGGGGGGCCTACAATGAGCAGTTCTTC. Its protein product is CASSLTGGAYNEQFF.

This clonotype was seen at least ten times. This chain uses TRBV20-1 with TRBJ1-5; 11 nucleotides align to TRBD1. CDR1 DFQATT and CDR2 SNEGSKA come from the germline V gene (reference sequence). The length of the CDR3 is 15 residues. J gave up 1 base and V 6 bases, and 5 bases lay outside the gene matches. CDR3 in DNA: TGCAGTGCGGGACAGGGGGGGGAAAGCAATCAGCCCCAGCATTTT. Protein sequence: CSAGQGGESNQPQHF.

This chain uses TRBV12-3 or TRBV12-4 with TRBJ2-1; weak D call: TRBD1 (6 bases). This CDR3 is 19 amino acids long. The V end lost 4 bases, the J end lost 0 bases, and 22 bases lay between the germline ends. The CDR3 loop is CASSSEYFPRGGSYNEQFF. CDR3 sequence (DNA): TGTGCCAGCAGTTCCGAGTACTTTCCGAGAGGGGGCTCCTACAATGAGCAGTTCTTC.

The CDR3 sequence: CASSPGSLAGGGDTQYF. CDR3 nucleotides: TGTGCCAGCAGCCCTGGAAGTCTAGCGGGGGGGGGAGATACGCAGTATTTT. The chain uses TRBV9 and TRBJ2-3; TRBD2 matches at 12 bases. The CDR3 runs 17 residues. The V gene end was trimmed by 4 bases and the J gene end by 5 bases; junction bases not matched to a gene: 11. CDR1 and CDR2 (germline): SGDLS, YYNGEE.

This clonotype was observed at least ten times. V is TRBV7-9 and J is TRBJ2-3, with a possible D match to TRBD2 (5 bases). Germline values: CDR1 SEHNR, CDR2 FQNEAQ (reference sequence). Deletions cut 5 bases from V and 3 bases from J, with 15 bases between. This CDR3 has 15 residues. The CDR3 nucleotides are TGTGCCAGCAGCCCTTGGTCTGGGGAGACAGATACGCAGTATTTT. Translated, it gives CASSPWSGETDTQYF.

This clonotype was detected many times. This chain uses TRBV5-1 with TRBJ2-3; D is unresolved. The CDR3 length is 13 residues. The V end lost 0 bases, the J end lost 6 bases, and 8 bases lay between the germline ends. Germline assignment: CDR1 SGHRS and CDR2 YFSETQ. The CDR3 reads CASSLDLVDTQYF. CDR3 DNA: TGCGCCAGCAGCTTGGATCTGGTGGATACGCAGTATTTT.

This clonotype was recorded a few times. The rearrangement uses TRBV24-1 and TRBJ2-7; D is possibly TRBD1 or TRBD2 (5 bases each). The CDR3 covers 12 residues. Germline CDR1 and CDR2: KGHDR and SFDVKD. V was shortened by 7 bases and J by 1 base, with 7 bases between the two germline ends. CDR3 coding DNA: TGTGCCACCAGGGGGGAGTCCTACGAGCAGTACTTC. Protein product: CATRGESYEQYF.

This clonotype was found a few times. The junction differs from germline at one of its ends, possibly a read error. The chain couples TRBV24-1 to TRBJ1-2; a possible D gene is TRBD1 (6 bases). CDR3 length: 13 amino acids. Germline CDR1 KGHDR, CDR2 SFDVKD. The CDR3 coding sequence is TGTGCCACCAGTCCCGGGACAAGCTATGGCGACACCTTC. It translates to CATSPGTSYGDTF.

This clonotype was recorded at least ten times. The chain employs TRBV5-1 and TRBJ2-2; the match to TRBD1 covers 9 bases. Germline V gives CDR1 SGHRS, CDR2 YFSETQ. Unmatched junction bases numbered 13, after V lost 7 bases and J lost 3 bases. The CDR3 has 17 amino acids. This CDR3 reads CASLDLTTGGDTGELFF. The CDR3 nucleotides are TGCGCCAGCTTGGATTTAACGACAGGGGGTGACACCGGGGAGCTGTTTTTT.

This clonotype appeared many times. The genes are TRBV3-1 and TRBJ2-2, with D possibly matching TRBD1 (5 bases). With 1 base removed from V and 7 bases from J, the gap between germline ends came to 10 bases. The CDR3 length is 14 residues. The V gene's germline CDR1 is LGHDT and CDR2 YNNKEL (reference sequence). This chain's CDR3 is CASSQARVSGELFF. The DNA of the CDR3 is TGTGCCAGCAGCCAAGCCAGGGTTAGCGGGGAGCTGTTTTTT.

This clonotype was picked up many times. The V and J genes are TRBV5-1 and TRBJ2-4; no clear D gene. With 0 bases removed from V and 10 bases from J, the gap between germline ends came to 14 bases. CDR1 SGHRS and CDR2 YFSETQ come from the germline V gene. This CDR3 is built from 14 residues. CDR3: CASSLDPERLIQYF. CDR3 nucleotides: TGCGCCAGCAGCTTGGATCCGGAGCGCCTTATTCAGTACTTC.

The J gene is TRBJ1-5, the V gene TRBV6-1; tentative D call: TRBD1 (5 bases). The length of the CDR3 is 14 residues. V gave up 2 bases and J gave up 6 bases, with 11 bases separating them. From germline, CDR1 is MNHNS and CDR2 SASEGT. CDR3 nucleotides: TGTGCCAGCAGTGAACAGGGAAGGGGTCAGCCCCAGCATTTT. Its protein product is CASSEQGRGQPQHF.

This clonotype was observed a handful of times. The chain is built from TRBV7-8 and TRBJ1-6, with D unclear. The CDR3 extends over 15 amino acids. Germline V lookup: CDR1 SGHVS, CDR2 FQNEAQ. Trimming took off 5 bases at V and 7 bases at J, with 15 bases between the two ends. CDR3: CASSPWDGENSPLHF. The DNA for the CDR3 is TGTGCCAGCAGCCCTTGGGATGGGGAAAATTCACCCCTCCACTTT.

This clonotype was recorded at least ten times. The germline gene is not matched at one end of the junction; a read error may be the cause. This chain connects TRBV7-3 to TRBJ2-5, with D perhaps assigned TRBD1 or TRBD2 (6 bases each). This CDR3 has 14 amino acids. Germline loops: CDR1 SGHTA, CDR2 FQGTGA. CDR3 sequence reads: CASSLGGGQGTQYF. CDR3 nucleotide sequence: TGTGCCAGCAGCTTAGGTGGGGGGCAAGGGACCCAGTACTTC.

This clonotype was observed a few times. The chain has TRBV5-1 and TRBJ2-1, with 7 positions matching TRBD2. Trimming took 4 bases from V and 8 from J; bases not matched to a gene: 21. Germline V lookup: CDR1 SGHRS, CDR2 YFSETQ. The CDR3 is 18 amino acids. CDR3 nucleotides: TGCGCCAGCAGCCCGAGTGGGGTACTTCGCGGGGGTATAGATGAGCAGTTCTTC. Translation gives CASSPSGVLRGGIDEQFF.

This clonotype was detected many times. The rearrangement uses TRBV12-3 or TRBV12-4 and TRBJ1-2; D ambiguous. The CDR3 contains 13 residues. Between the trimmed V and J ends, which lost 6 bases and 2 bases, there was a span of 10 bases. The CDR3 nucleotides read TGTGCCAGCAGCGGCCGGGGAAACTATGGCTACACCTTC. The encoded protein is CASSGRGNYGYTF.

This clonotype was counted only a few times. This could be a read error, since a much larger clone is one nucleotide away. This sequence joins TRBV20-1 and TRBJ2-2; D is perhaps TRBD2 (5 bases). In germline, CDR1 is DFQATT, CDR2 SNEGSKA (reference sequence). The CDR3 is 17 residues long. Trimming removed 3 bases from V and 3 bases from J, with 20 bases in between. CDR3 residues: CSASDTWRRPDTGELFF. CDR3 DNA: TGCAGTGCTAGTGACACCTGGAGGAGACCCGACACCGGGGAGCTGTTTTTT.

Comment on this clonotype: A much more abundant neighbour one base away suggests this may be a read error. The V and J genes are TRBV20-1 and TRBJ2-7, with D uncertain. The V end was cut by 0 bases, the J end by 8 bases, with 20 bases between. The CDR3 has 15 amino acids. The V gene's germline CDR1 is DFQATT and CDR2 SNEGSKA (reference sequence). CDR3 bases: TGCAGTGCTAGAGAAACGGCCCCAGGAAAGTACAAGCAGTACTTC. Its protein is CSARETAPGKYKQYF.

This clonotype has a count of ten or more. The genes are TRBV5-1 and TRBJ2-1; 9 bases are a match to TRBD1. Germline CDR1 is SGHRS and CDR2 is YFSETQ. V dropped 0 bases and J dropped 9; count of bases not matched to a gene: 7. The CDR3 runs to 15 residues. CDR3 residues: CASSLGGTGGGEQFF. The CDR3 region has the DNA TGCGCCAGCAGCTTGGGTGGTACAGGGGGCGGTGAGCAGTTCTTC.

This clonotype has ten or more counts. The genes are TRBV20-1 and TRBJ1-2, with unresolved D. The germline V gene has CDR1 DFQATT and CDR2 SNEGSKA (reference sequence). With 1 base removed from V and 6 bases from J, the gap between germline ends came to 9 bases. This CDR3 is built from 12 residues. DNA of the CDR3: TGCAGTGCTAGAGTTAGGGTCCATGGCTACACCTTC. This gives the protein CSARVRVHGYTF.

This clonotype showed up many times. The chain carries TRBV19 and TRBJ2-1; TRBD2 matches at 9 bases. Germline values: CDR1 LNHDA, CDR2 SQIVND (reference sequence). V dropped 7 bases and J dropped 5; count of bases not matched to a gene: 6. The CDR3 loop spans 14 amino acids. Here the CDR3 DNA reads TGTGCCAGTATCAGCGGGGGGCAGGACAATGAGCAGTTCTTC. Translation: CASISGGQDNEQFF.

The chain links TRBV24-1 to TRBJ2-5, with 7 positions matching TRBD1. The CDR3 has 15 amino acids. With V trimmed by 2 bases and J by 1 base, 3 bases remained unmatched. The germline CDR1 and CDR2 sequences are KGHDR and SFDVKD. CDR3 sequence: CATSDSTGFQETQYF. CDR3 sequence (DNA): TGTGCCACCAGTGATTCGACAGGGTTCCAAGAGACCCAGTACTTC.

The gene calls are TRBV19 and TRBJ1-5; D might be TRBD1 (5 bases). Germline assignment: CDR1 LNHDA and CDR2 SQIVND (reference sequence). CDR3 size: 17 residues. V was shortened by 3 bases and J by 0 bases, with 15 bases between the two germline ends. In nucleotides, the CDR3 is TGTGCCAGTAGTATTGTGGGGCAGTTAAATAGCAATCAGCCCCAGCATTTT. It encodes CASSIVGQLNSNQPQHF.

This clonotype occurred many times. The J gene is TRBJ2-7, the V gene TRBV10-3; 7 bases line up with TRBD2. Germline V gives CDR1 ENHRY, CDR2 SYGVKD. CDR3 size: 15 residues. The V gene end was trimmed by 3 bases and the J gene end by 1 base; junction bases not matched to a gene: 6. The CDR3 bases are TGTGCCATCAGTGATCTACTAGCGTTTTCCTACGAGCAGTACTTC. Residues: CAISDLLAFSYEQYF.

There are many counts of this clonotype. CDR3 bases: TGTGCCAGCAGCTTCCGGACAGGGGTCACTAACTATGGCTACACCTTC. Protein product: CASSFRTGVTNYGYTF. The chain employs TRBV11-2 and TRBJ1-2; 9 bases align to TRBD1. The CDR3 has 16 residues. The V gene's germline CDR1 is SGHAT and CDR2 FQNNGV. J lost 0 bases, V lost 3 bases, and 5 bases had no gene match.